The present T cell receptor (beta chain) was sequenced within a study of regulatory T cells in long-lasting Graves disease. Library construction for TCR beta used iRepertoire HTBI primers and Arm-PCR of CDR3 regions. TCRdb re-analysed the multiplex PCR reads in MiXCR, keeping a single row per CDR3 protein. The sample includes a few hundred thousand distinct CDR3 sequences, 12% seen only once; the top ten take about 19%. This clonotype was detected many times. J gave up 0 bases and V 5 bases, and 4 bases lay outside the gene matches. The CDR3 has 15 amino acids. Germline V gives CDR1 MNHEY, CDR2 SMNVEV (reference sequence). Stated time point: newly diagnosed GD, antithyroid drugs for less than 3 months. PBMC RNA served as the TCR library source. The data were also submitted as part of a second study, on T cells in Graves' hyperthyroidism and ophthalmopathy. From that study: Clinical symptoms, serum thyroxine, TRAb, thyroid ultrasound and orbital computed tomography informed diagnoses. From stable hyperthyroidism, ophthalmopathy was set apart by a 13 V-J model.

The clonotype comes from a woman younger than 35 with Graves disease. The chain uses TRBV27 and TRBJ2-7, with 10 bases identical to TRBD2. The sequenced sample was peripheral blood mononuclear cells (PBMCs), obtained at new diagnosis, from a patient treated with antithyroid drugs. CDR3 residues: CASSTLAGSSYEQYF. The CDR3 DNA reads as TGTGCCAGCAGTACACTAGCGGGAAGCTCCTACGAGCAGTACTTC.